This T cell receptor beta chain was sequenced for a study of technical replicates of blood from a few donors. The CDR3 is made up of 16 amino acids. Germline V lookup: CDR1 SGHDN, CDR2 FVKESK. The ends lost 5 bases at V and 4 bases at J; junction bases unmatched: 6. TCRdb's table, derived via immunoSEQ multiplex PCR, lists solely in-frame clones and lacks some. The repertoire holds 95,000 to 100,000 clones, with 95% to 96% as singletons. This TCR was recovered from a human donor in good health. The chain recombines TRBV14 with TRBJ2-1, with TRBD1 identical over 12 bases. Sequencing was performed on T cells isolated from PBMCs. The CDR3, as DNA: TGTGCCAGCAGCAGTGGGACAGGGGGCTTTTACAATGAGCAGTTCTTC. Its translation is CASSSGTGGFYNEQFF.